This T cell receptor beta chain was sequenced during a study of identical twins. Study-wide results and caveats: Twins shared out-of-frame alpha sequences with excess low generation probability.

Only a few counts were recorded for this clonotype. Its target is not known. TCRdb redid the calling of the 5' RACE reads with MiXCR, one entry per CDR3 protein. There are 570,000 or so distinct CDR3 sequences in the sample; over 8.5% occur only once, and 2.5% to 3% lies in the top ten. J was trimmed by 4 bases and V by 6 bases; bases with no gene match: 9. The CDR3 contains 15 residues. Germline CDR1 and CDR2: SGHTA and FQGNSA. The same data also contributed to another study, on yellow fever vaccine responses in identical twins.

Sequenced material: PBMCs. This TCR came from a woman aged 18 to 35 in good health. This chain joins TRBV7-2 and TRBJ2-3; the match to TRBD2 covers 8 bases. CDR3 loop: CASRLAGPVPDTQYF. The CDR3 region has the DNA TGTGCCAGCAGGCTAGCGGGCCCGGTTCCAGATACGCAGTATTTT.